The 15 T cell receptor beta chains listed next were all sequenced from one sample in a study of blood T cell repertoires in COVID-19. Clones were read by immunoSEQ multiplex PCR, and TCRdb kept only the in-frame ones, dropping some. The repertoire includes around 81,000 clones, approximately 80% of them detected once, and 10% to 15% sits in the top ten. Sequencing used peripheral blood. The receptors shown here come from a human donor in a cohort sampled during active COVID-19.

There are many counts of this clone. The V and J genes are TRBV28 and TRBJ1-2; unclear D gene. CDR1 and CDR2 from the germline V gene are MDHEN and SYDVKM. The CDR3 runs 13 residues. V was clipped by 7 bases and J by 8 bases, with 17 bases between them. The CDR3 coding sequence is TGTGCCAGCACCATGACAATGGATCCGGGCTACACCTTC. It codes for CASTMTMDPGYTF.

The J gene is TRBJ2-7, the V gene TRBV7-9, with D unresolved. Germline loops: CDR1 SEHNR, CDR2 FQNEAQ (reference sequence). The V end lost 5 bases, the J end lost 3 bases, and 14 bases lay between the germline ends. The CDR3 sequence is 14 residues long. Here the CDR3 reads CASSPDTTIYEQYF. DNA of the CDR3: TGTGCCAGCAGCCCGGATACTACCATCTACGAGCAGTACTTC.

The rearrangement links TRBV19 to TRBJ1-1, with D tentatively TRBD1 (6 bases). Germline V lookup: CDR1 LNHDA, CDR2 SQIVND (reference sequence). The V gene lost 6 bases and the J gene lost 0 bases, with 11 bases spanning the gap. The CDR3 runs 14 residues. CDR3 in amino acids: CASRSRTVNTEAFF. CDR3 DNA: TGTGCCAGTAGAAGCAGGACAGTGAACACTGAAGCTTTCTTT. The full variable domain, in which reference TRBV19 and TRBJ1-1 provide the parts outside the CDR3, is DGGITQSPKYLFRKEGQNVTLSCEQNLNHDAMYWYRQDPGQGLRLIYYSQIVNDFQKGDIAEGYSVSREKKESFPLTVTSAQKNPTAFYLCASRSRTVNTEAFFGQGTRLTVV.

V and J are TRBV3-1 (or the pseudogene TRBV3-2) and TRBJ2-1, with 7 bases that match TRBD2. Losses at the gene ends were 4 bases for V and 7 bases for J; bases not matched to a gene: 10. Germline-derived CDR1 and CDR2 are LGHDT and YNNKEL (reference sequence). This CDR3 spans 15 amino acids. The CDR3 reads CASSPPAGTTNEQFF. The CDR3 DNA reads TGTGCCAGCAGCCCCCCAGCGGGGACTACAAATGAGCAGTTCTTC.

The chain couples TRBV19 to TRBJ1-1; TRBD1 matches 8 bases. V lost 5 bases to trimming and J lost 6 bases; unmatched junction nucleotides: 5. The V gene's germline CDR1 is LNHDA and CDR2 SQIVND (reference sequence). The length of the CDR3 is 13 residues. The CDR3 sequence is CASSPGQGAEAFF. The CDR3 bases are TGTGCCAGTAGTCCCGGACAGGGTGCTGAAGCTTTCTTT.

Here the CDR3 reads CAKPDRGYQPQHF. CDR3 bases: TGTGCCAAGCCGGACAGGGGGTATCAGCCCCAGCATTTT. The chain recombines TRBV27 with TRBJ1-5; TRBD1 matches at 10 bases. With V trimmed by 10 bases and J by 5 bases, 5 bases remained unmatched. There are 13 residues in the CDR3. Per germline, CDR1 MNHEY and CDR2 SMNVEV (reference sequence).

The rearrangement uses TRBV10-1 and TRBJ2-1; 8 bases match TRBD2. This CDR3 contains 15 residues. Unmatched junction bases numbered 5, after V lost 3 bases and J lost 4 bases. Germline V gene data show CDR1 as WNHNN and CDR2 as SYGVQD (reference sequence). CDR3 amino acids: CASSETGGDYNEQFF. CDR3 bases: TGCGCCAGCAGTGAAACGGGGGGGGATTACAATGAGCAGTTCTTC.

Comment on this clone: The sample contains more than one DNA sequence encoding this CDR3. The J gene is TRBJ2-1, the V gene TRBV5-1; TRBD2 matches 8 bases. The germline gives CDR1 SGHRS, CDR2 YFSETQ. The CDR3 sequence is 15 residues long. Unmatched junction bases numbered 1, after V lost 0 bases and J lost 2 bases. The CDR3 DNA reads TGCGCCAGCAGCTTGGCCGGGGGGGCCTACAATGAGCAGTTCTTC. Amino acid sequence: CASSLAGGAYNEQFF. The full variable domain, its missing parts supplied by reference TRBV5-1 and TRBJ2-1, is KAGVTQTPRYLIKTRGQQVTLSCSPISGHRSVSWYQQTPGQGLQFLFEYFSETQRNKGNFPGRFSGRQFSNSRSEMNVSTLELGDSALYLCASSLAGGAYNEQFFGPGTRLTVL.

This sequence joins TRBV5-1 and TRBJ2-6; D unresolved. Germline CDR1 SGHRS, CDR2 YFSETQ. Trimming removed 5 bases from V and 0 bases from J, with 9 bases in between. This CDR3 spans 15 amino acids. CDR3 bases: TGCGCCAGCAGGTCGGAGATCTCTGGGGCCAACGTCCTGACTTTC. Encoded protein: CASRSEISGANVLTF.

The chain joins TRBV3-1 (or the pseudogene TRBV3-2) to TRBJ2-1, with 7 bases identical to TRBD1. V gave up 4 bases and J gave up 1 base; unmatched junction bases: 4. Germline V lookup: CDR1 LGHDT, CDR2 YNNKEL (reference sequence). The CDR3 runs 15 residues. CDR3 DNA sequence: TGTGCCAGCAGCCCCGGCAGGGGGTCCTACAATGAGCAGTTCTTC. It yields the protein CASSPGRGSYNEQFF.

Written as DNA, the CDR3 is TGTGCCAGCGCTCTGGCTAGCGGGGCTGTTTCAGATACGCAGTATTTT. It codes for CASALASGAVSDTQYF. The chain joins TRBV27 to TRBJ2-3; 9 bases line up with TRBD2. Trimming took 8 bases from V and 4 from J; bases not matched to a gene: 13. Germline assignment: CDR1 MNHEY and CDR2 SMNVEV (reference sequence). The CDR3 is 16 residues long.

The V call is TRBV14, the J call TRBJ1-1; tentative D call: TRBD1 (5 bases). Germline values: CDR1 SGHDN, CDR2 FVKESK. Trimming removed 1 base at V and 2 bases at J, with 17 bases between. This CDR3 has 17 residues. The CDR3 coding sequence is TGTGCCAGCAGCCAAGTAGTCGGTGGGGGGATTAACACTGAAGCTTTCTTT. This codes for CASSQVVGGGINTEAFF.

The rearrangement links TRBV29-1 to TRBJ1-3; D is unresolved. V was pared by 5 bases and J by 0 bases, with 8 bases between. This CDR3 is 13 amino acids long. Germline CDR1 reads SQVTM; CDR2 reads ANQGSEA. Here the CDR3 reads CSVSHSSGNTIYF. The CDR3 bases are TGCAGCGTTTCACACAGCTCTGGAAACACCATATATTTT.

V gene TRBV2 combines with J gene TRBJ2-4, with 8 bases matching TRBD1. Germline V gene data show CDR1 as SNHLY and CDR2 as FYNNEI. The CDR3 loop spans 17 amino acids. V shed 0 bases and J 2 bases; nucleotides not matched to a gene: 6. CDR3 nucleotides: TGTGCCAGCAGTGAAGCACAGGGGGTCACGACCAAAAACATTCAGTACTTC. As protein: CASSEAQGVTTKNIQYF.

This clone was seen once. The rearrangement uses TRBV6-5 and TRBJ2-5; possibly TRBD1 for D (6 bases). Germline V CDR1 and CDR2: MNHEY, SVGAGI. The CDR3 spans 14 residues. V was cut by 0 bases and J by 5 bases, with 10 bases left in between. In DNA form, the CDR3 reads TGTGCCAGCAGTTACTCGACAGGATTGGAGACCCAGTACTTC. Residues: CASSYSTGLETQYF.